This is a list of T cell receptor beta chains from one sample in a study of tumor-infiltrating lymphocytes in primary liver carcinoma. TCRdb re-derived calls from the multiplex PCR reads in MiXCR, one entry per CDR3 protein. Of approximately 30,000 distinct CDR3 sequences listed, 60% to 85% are singletons. The sample consisted of liver tumor tissue from sampling region 5. These receptors were taken from a man aged 40-49 years with primary liver carcinoma and hepatitis B virus infection. Both conserved end residues are part of each CDR3. A D gene is named only where the DNA matches it firmly. Some rows have no size entry. The others give once, few or many, or a class for an expanded clone.

TRBV4-1	NA	NA	TRBJ2-7	TGCGCCAGTAGCCGTTCTATTAGGTTGGAGCAGTACTTC	CASSRSIRLEQYF
TRBV6-1	TRBD2	once	TRBJ2-7	TGTACCAGTATCTCTACGGGGACTAGCGGGAACTACGAGCAGTACTTC	CTSISTGTSGNYEQYF
TRBV4-3	TRBD2	NA	TRBJ2-1	TGCGCCAGCACCCCTGCGGGACTAGCGCTAAACAATGTGCAGTTCTTC	CASTPAGLALNNVQFF
TRBV5-5	NA	many	TRBJ2-7	TGTGCCAGCAGCTGGCGGCCAGGGGCCTGCGAGCAGTACTTC	CASSWRPGACEQYF
TRBV11-2	NA	NA	TRBJ2-3	TGTGCCGGCAGCGTAGGAACAGAAACGCAGTATTTT	CAGSVGTETQYF
TRBV7-9	NA	NA	TRBJ1-2	TGTGCCAGCAGCCCCGAGGATAGATTGTCCCAGTATGGCTACATCTTC	CASSPEDRLSQYGYIF
TRBV6-5	TRBD2	NA	TRBJ2-7	TGTGCCAGCAGTTTTACCGGGACTAGCGATGAGCAGCACTTC	CASSFTGTSDEQHF
TRBV6-6	NA	NA	TRBJ2-1	TGTGCCAGCAGCCCAATTAGAAGAGGGATGGATGAGCAGTTCTTC	CASSPIRRGMDEQFF
TRBV29-1	NA	NA	TRBJ2-5	TGCAGCGTTGGTGGCCCTGGACTTCAAGAGACCCAGAACTTC	CSVGGPGLQETQNF
TRBV12-3/TRBV12-4	NA	NA	TRBJ2-7	TGTGCCAACACCCGACAGGAATACTACGAGCAGTACTTC	CANTRQEYYEQYF
TRBV6-2/TRBV6-3	NA	NA	TRBJ1-1	TGTACCAGCAGTCACCCAGGGCTGAACACTGAAGCTTTCTTT	CTSSHPGLNTEAFF
TRBV6-6	NA	NA	TRBJ1-3	TGTGCCAGCAGTTTAAGGAACGAAATCGGAAACACCATATATTTT	CASSLRNEIGNTIYF
TRBV11-2	NA	NA	TRBJ2-6	TGTTCCAGCAGCTTGGGGGCCAATGTCCTAACTTTC	CSSSLGANVLTF
TRBV7-9	TRBD1	once	TRBJ2-7	TGTACCGGCAGCGAAGACAGGGCAACCTACGAGCAGTACTTC	CTGSEDRATYEQYF
TRBV6-5	TRBD1	NA	TRBJ1-1	TGTGCCAGCAGTTATTCGTGGACAGGGAACAGTGAAGCTTTCTTT	CASSYSWTGNSEAFF
TRBV11-2	NA	NA	TRBJ1-1	TGTGCCAGCAGCCAGAGGAACACTGAAACTTTCTTT	CASSQRNTETFF
TRBV6-6	NA	few	TRBJ1-1	TGTGCCAGCAGTTCACAGACGGGCCAGGGTGGTGAAGCTTTATTT	CASSSQTGQGGEALF
TRBV5-6	NA	many	TRBJ1-5	TGTGCCAGCAGCTTGGTTGGGGAGCCCCGTCAGCCCCAGCATTTT	CASSLVGEPRQPQHF
TRBV11-2	NA	NA	TRBJ2-7	TGTCCCAGCAGCTTAGGCCACGACTCTTACGAGCAGTACTTC	CPSSLGHDSYEQYF
TRBV12-3/TRBV12-4	TRBD1	many	TRBJ2-7	TGTGCCAGCAGTTTTCCGGGACAGGGACGTTTCGAGCAGTACTTC	CASSFPGQGRFEQYF
TRBV28	NA	few	TRBJ2-4	TGTACCAGCAGTTTAGTTTCAGGGCCCCGGTTCTCGAACATTCAGCACTTC	CTSSLVSGPRFSNIQHF
TRBV6-5	NA	once	TRBJ2-6	TGTGCCAGCAGCCGCGAGAGGGCTGGGACCAACGTCCTGACTTTC	CASSRERAGTNVLTF
TRBV4-2	TRBD2	few	TRBJ2-3	TGTACCAGCAGCCAGGTGGCGCTTCTAGCGGGAACGACAGATACGCAGTATTTT	CTSSQVALLAGTTDTQYF
TRBV12-3/TRBV12-4	NA	NA	TRBJ1-1	TGTGCCAGCAGTTTCTTTAGGGGGGGGAACACTGAAACTTTCTTT	CASSFFRGGNTETFF
TRBV6-5	NA	NA	TRBJ1-6	TGTGCCAACCGAGGCCCGGGGTCCTATAATTCACCTCTCCACTTT	CANRGPGSYNSPLHF
TRBV6-5	TRBD1	NA	TRBJ2-5	TGTGCCAGCAGCTCGGACAGGGGGTTCCAAGAGACCCAGTATTTC	CASSSDRGFQETQYF